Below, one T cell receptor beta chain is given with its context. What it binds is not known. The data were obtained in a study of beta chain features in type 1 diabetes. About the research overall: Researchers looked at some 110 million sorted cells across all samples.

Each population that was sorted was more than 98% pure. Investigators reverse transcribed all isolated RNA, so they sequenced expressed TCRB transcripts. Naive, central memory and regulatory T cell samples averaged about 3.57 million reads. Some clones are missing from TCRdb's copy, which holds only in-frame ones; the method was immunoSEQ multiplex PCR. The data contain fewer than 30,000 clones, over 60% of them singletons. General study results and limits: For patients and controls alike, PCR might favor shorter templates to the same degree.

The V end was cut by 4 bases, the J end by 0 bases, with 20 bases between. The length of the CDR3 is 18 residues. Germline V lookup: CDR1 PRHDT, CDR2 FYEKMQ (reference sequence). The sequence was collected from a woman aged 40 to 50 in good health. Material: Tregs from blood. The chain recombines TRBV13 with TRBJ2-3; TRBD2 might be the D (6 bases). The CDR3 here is CASSSERQPGLSTDTQYF. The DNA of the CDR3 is TGTGCCAGCAGCTCGGAACGTCAGCCGGGACTTAGCACAGATACGCAGTATTTT.